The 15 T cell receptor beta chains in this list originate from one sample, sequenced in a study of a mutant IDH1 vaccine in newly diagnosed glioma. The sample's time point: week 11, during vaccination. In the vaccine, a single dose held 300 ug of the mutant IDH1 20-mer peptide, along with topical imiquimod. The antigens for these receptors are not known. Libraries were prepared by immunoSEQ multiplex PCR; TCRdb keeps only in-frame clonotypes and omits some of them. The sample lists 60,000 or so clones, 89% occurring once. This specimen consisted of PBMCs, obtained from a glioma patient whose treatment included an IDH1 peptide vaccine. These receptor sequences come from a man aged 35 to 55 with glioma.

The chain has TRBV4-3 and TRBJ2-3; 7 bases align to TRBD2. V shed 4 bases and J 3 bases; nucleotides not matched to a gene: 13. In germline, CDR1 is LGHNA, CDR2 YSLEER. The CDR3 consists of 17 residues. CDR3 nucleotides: TGCGCCAGCAGCCCCCAATCGGCGGGAGTGGGTACAGATACGCAGTATTTT. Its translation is CASSPQSAGVGTDTQYF.

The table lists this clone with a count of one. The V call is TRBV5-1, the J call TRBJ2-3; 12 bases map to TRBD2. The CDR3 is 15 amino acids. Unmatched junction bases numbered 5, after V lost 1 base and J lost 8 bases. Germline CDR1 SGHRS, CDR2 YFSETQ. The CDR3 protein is CASSLSSGRAGTQYF. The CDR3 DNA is TGCGCCAGCAGCTTGTCTAGCGGGAGGGCCGGTACGCAGTATTTT.

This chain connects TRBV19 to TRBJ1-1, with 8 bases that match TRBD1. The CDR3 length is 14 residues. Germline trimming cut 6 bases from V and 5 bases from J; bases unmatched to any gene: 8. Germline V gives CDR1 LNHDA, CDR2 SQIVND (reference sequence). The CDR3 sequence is CASRLTGVSTEAFF. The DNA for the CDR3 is TGTGCCAGTAGGTTGACAGGGGTGAGTACTGAAGCTTTCTTT.

For the CDR3, the DNA is TGCGCCAGCAGCCCCTATCCCAGGGACTCCTACGAGCAGTACTTC. This codes for CASSPYPRDSYEQYF. V gene TRBV4-3 combines with J gene TRBJ2-7, with D possibly matching TRBD1 (5 bases). The CDR3 is 15 amino acids. The germline V and J ends were trimmed by 4 bases and 0 bases, with 13 bases remaining between them. Germline assignment: CDR1 LGHNA and CDR2 YSLEER.

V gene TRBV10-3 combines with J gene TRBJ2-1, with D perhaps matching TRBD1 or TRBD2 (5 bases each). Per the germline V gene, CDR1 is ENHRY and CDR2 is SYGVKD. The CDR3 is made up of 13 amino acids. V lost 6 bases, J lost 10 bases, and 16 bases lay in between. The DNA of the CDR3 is TGTGCCATCAGCCCGATGGGACGGCAAGAGCAGTTCTTC. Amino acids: CAISPMGRQEQFF.

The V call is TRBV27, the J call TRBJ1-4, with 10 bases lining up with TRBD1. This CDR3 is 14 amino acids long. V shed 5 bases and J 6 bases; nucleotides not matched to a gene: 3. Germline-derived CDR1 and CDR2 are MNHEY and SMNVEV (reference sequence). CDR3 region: CASSRDRGDEKLFF. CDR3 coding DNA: TGTGCCAGCAGTCGGGACAGGGGCGATGAAAAACTGTTTTTT.

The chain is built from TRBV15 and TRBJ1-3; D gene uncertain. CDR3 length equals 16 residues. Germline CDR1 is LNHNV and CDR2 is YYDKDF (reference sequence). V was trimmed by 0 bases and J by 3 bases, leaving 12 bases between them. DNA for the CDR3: TGTGCCACCAGCAGAGATGCCTCGGCAGTTGGAAACACCATATATTTT. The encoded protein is CATSRDASAVGNTIYF.

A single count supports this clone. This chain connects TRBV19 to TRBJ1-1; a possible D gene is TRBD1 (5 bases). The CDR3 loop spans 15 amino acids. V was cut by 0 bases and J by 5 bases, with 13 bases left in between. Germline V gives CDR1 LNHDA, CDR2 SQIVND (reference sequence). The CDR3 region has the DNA TGTGCCAGTAGTATAGATCATGTCGGGGGAACTGAAGCTTTCTTT. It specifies CASSIDHVGGTEAFF.

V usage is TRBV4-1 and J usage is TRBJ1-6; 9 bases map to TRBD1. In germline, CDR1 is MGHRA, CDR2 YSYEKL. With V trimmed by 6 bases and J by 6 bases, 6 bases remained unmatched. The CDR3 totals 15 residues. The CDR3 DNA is TGCGCCAGCAGGGGACAGGGTGAAGGTAATTCACCCCTCCACTTT. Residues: CASRGQGEGNSPLHF.

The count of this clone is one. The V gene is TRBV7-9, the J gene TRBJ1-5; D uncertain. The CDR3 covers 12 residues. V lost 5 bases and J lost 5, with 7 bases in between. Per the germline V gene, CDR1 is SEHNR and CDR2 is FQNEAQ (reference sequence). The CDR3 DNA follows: TGTGCCAGCAGCCACGCGGATCAGCCCCAGCATTTT. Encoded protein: CASSHADQPQHF. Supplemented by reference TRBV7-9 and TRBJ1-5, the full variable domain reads DTGVSQNPRHKITKRGQNVTFRCDPISEHNRLYWYRQTLGQGPEFLTYFQNEAQLEKSRLLSDRFSAERPKGSFSTLEIQRTEQGDSAMYLCASSHADQPQHFGDGTRLSIL.

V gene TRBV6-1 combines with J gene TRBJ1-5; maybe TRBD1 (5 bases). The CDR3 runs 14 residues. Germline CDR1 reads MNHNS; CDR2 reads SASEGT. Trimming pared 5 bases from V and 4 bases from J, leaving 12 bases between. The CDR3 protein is CASSSSRGNQPQHF. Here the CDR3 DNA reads TGTGCCAGCAGTTCAAGCCGGGGGAATCAGCCCCAGCATTTT.

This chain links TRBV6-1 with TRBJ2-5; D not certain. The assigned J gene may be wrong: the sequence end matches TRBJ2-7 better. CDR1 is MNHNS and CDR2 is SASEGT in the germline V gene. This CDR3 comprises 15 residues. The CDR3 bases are TGTGCCAGCAGTGAAGGGCAGTGGGTCTCCTACGAGCAGTACTTC. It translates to CASSEGQWVSYEQYF.

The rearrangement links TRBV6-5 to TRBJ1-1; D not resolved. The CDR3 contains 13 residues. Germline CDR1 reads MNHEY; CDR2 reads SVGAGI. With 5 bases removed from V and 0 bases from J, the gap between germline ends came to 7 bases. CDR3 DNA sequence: TGTGCCAGCAGTCCCTGGATGAACACTGAAGCTTTCTTT. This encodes CASSPWMNTEAFF.

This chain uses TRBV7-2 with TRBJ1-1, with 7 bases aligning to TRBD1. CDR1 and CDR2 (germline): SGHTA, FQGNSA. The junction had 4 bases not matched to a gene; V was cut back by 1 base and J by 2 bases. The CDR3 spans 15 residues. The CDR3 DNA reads TGTGCCAGCAGCTTAGTTACAGGGGTAAACACTGAAGCTTTCTTT. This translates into CASSLVTGVNTEAFF.

CDR3: CASSAWGAGDAGELFF. The CDR3 region has the DNA TGTGCCAGCAGTGCCTGGGGAGCGGGAGACGCCGGGGAGCTGTTTTTT. The chain employs TRBV9 and TRBJ2-2; 8 bases fit TRBD2. V trimming: 5 bases; J trimming: 6 bases; junction bases outside the gene matches: 12. The CDR3 totals 16 residues. Germline CDR1 is SGDLS and CDR2 is YYNGEE.